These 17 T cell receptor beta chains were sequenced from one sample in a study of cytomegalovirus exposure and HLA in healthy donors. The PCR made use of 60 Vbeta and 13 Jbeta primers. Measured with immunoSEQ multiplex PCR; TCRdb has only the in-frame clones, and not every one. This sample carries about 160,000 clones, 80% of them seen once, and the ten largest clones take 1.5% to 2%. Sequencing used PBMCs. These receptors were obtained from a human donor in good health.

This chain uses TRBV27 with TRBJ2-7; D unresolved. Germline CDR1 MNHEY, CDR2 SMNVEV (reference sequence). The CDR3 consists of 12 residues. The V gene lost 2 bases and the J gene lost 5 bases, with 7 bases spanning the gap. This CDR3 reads CASSLLGDEQYF. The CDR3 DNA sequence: TGTGCCAGCAGTTTACTAGGAGACGAGCAGTACTTC.

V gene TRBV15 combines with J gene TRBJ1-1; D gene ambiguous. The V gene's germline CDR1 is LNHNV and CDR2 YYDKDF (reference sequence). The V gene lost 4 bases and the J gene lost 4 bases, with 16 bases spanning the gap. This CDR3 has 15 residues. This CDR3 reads CATSTTRSSGTEAFF. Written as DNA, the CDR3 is TGTGCCACCAGCACCACCCGTTCAAGCGGCACTGAAGCTTTCTTT. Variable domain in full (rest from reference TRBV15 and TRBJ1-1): DAMVIQNPRYQVTQFGKPVTLSCSQTLNHNVMYWYQQKSSQAPKLLFHYYDKDFNNEADTPDNFQSRRPNTSFCFLDIRSPGLGDTAMYLCATSTTRSSGTEAFFGQGTRLTVV.

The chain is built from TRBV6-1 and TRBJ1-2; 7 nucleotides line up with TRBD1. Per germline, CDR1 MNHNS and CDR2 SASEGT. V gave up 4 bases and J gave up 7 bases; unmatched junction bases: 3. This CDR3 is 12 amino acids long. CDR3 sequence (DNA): TGTGCCAGCAGTGTACAGGGGAGTGGCTACACCTTC. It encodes CASSVQGSGYTF.

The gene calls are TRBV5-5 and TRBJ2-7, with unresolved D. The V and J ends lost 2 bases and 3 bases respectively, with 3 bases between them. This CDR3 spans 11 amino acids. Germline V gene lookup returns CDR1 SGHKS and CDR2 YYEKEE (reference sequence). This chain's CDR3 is CASSFYYEQYF. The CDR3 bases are TGTGCCAGCAGCTTTTACTACGAGCAGTACTTC.

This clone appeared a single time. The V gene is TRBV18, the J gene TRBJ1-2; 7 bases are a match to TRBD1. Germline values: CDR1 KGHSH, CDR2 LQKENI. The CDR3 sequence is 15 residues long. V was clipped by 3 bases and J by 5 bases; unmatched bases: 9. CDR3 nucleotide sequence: TGTGCCAGCTCACCTACCGAGGGGGCAAGGTATGGCTACACCTTC. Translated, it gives CASSPTEGARYGYTF.

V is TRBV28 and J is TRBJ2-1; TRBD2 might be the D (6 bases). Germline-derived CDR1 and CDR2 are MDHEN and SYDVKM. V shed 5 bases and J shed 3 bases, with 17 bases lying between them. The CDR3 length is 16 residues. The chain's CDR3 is CASSGSTSHDYNEQFF. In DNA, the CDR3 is TGTGCCAGCAGTGGATCGACTAGTCACGACTACAATGAGCAGTTCTTC.

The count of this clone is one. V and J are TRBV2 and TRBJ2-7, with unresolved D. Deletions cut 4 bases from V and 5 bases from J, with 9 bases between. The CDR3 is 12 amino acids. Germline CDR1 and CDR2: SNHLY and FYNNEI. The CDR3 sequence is CASSVVRNEQYF. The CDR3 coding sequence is TGTGCCAGCAGTGTGGTCAGAAACGAGCAGTACTTC.

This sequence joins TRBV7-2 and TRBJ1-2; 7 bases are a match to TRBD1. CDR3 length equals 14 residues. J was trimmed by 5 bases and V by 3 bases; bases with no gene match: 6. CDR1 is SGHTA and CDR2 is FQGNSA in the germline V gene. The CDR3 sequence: CASSFRQGGYGYTF. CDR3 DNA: TGTGCCAGCAGCTTCCGACAGGGAGGATATGGCTACACCTTC.

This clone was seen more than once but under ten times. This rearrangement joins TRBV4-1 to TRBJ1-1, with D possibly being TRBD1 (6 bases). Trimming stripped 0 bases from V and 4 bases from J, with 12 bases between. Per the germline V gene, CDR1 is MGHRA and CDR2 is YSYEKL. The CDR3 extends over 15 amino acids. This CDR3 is CASSQEPGQLTEAFF. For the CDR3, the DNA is TGCGCCAGCAGCCAAGAACCGGGACAACTCACTGAAGCTTTCTTT.

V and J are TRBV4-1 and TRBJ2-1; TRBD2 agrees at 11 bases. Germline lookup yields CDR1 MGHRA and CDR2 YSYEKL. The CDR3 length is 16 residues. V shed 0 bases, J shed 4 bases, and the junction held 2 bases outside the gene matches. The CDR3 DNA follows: TGCGCCAGCAGCCAAGATCTAGCGGGGGGATACAATGAGCAGTTCTTC. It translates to CASSQDLAGGYNEQFF.

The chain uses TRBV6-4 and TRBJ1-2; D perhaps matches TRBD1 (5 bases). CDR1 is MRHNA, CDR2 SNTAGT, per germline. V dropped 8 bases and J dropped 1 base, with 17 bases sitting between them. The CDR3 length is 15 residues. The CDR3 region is CASLPGQLLNYGYTF. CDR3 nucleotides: TGTGCCAGCTTACCCGGACAACTCCTTAACTATGGCTACACCTTC.

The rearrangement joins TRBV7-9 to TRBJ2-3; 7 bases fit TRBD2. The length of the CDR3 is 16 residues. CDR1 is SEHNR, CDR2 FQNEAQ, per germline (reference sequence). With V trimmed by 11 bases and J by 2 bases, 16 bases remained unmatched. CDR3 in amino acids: CASRSYGGTPTDTQYF. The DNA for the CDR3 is TGTGCCTCACGGAGTTACGGGGGGACTCCCACAGATACGCAGTATTTT.

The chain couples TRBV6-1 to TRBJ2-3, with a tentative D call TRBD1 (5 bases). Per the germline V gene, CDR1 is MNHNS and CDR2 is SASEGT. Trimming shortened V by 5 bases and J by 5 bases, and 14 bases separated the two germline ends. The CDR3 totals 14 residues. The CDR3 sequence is CASSYDYDRDTQYF. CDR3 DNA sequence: TGTGCCAGCAGTTATGATTATGACAGAGATACGCAGTATTTT.

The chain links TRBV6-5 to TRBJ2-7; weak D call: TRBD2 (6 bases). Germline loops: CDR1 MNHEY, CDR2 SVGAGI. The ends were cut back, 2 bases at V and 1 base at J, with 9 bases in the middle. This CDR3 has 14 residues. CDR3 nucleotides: TGTGCCAGCAGTTACGTGGGGACTTCCTACGAGCAGTACTTC. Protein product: CASSYVGTSYEQYF.

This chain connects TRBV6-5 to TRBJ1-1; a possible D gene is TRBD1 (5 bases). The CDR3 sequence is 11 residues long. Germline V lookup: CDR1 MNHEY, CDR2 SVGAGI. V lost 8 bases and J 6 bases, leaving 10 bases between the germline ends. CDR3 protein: CASSQGPEAFF. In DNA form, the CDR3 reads TGTGCCAGCTCCCAGGGCCCTGAAGCTTTCTTT.

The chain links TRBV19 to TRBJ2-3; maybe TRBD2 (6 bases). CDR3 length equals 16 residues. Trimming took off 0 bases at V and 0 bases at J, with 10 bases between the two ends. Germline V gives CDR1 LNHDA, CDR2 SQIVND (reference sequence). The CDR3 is CASSIEGSGSTDTQYF. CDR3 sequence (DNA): TGTGCCAGTAGTATAGAGGGTAGCGGAAGCACAGATACGCAGTATTTT.

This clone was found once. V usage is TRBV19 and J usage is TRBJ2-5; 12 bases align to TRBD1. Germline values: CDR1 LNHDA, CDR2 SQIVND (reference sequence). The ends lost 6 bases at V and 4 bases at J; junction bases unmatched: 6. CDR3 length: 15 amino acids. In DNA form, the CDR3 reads TGTGCCAGTAGCCCGGGACAGGGGGCTGGAGAGACCCAGTACTTC. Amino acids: CASSPGQGAGETQYF.